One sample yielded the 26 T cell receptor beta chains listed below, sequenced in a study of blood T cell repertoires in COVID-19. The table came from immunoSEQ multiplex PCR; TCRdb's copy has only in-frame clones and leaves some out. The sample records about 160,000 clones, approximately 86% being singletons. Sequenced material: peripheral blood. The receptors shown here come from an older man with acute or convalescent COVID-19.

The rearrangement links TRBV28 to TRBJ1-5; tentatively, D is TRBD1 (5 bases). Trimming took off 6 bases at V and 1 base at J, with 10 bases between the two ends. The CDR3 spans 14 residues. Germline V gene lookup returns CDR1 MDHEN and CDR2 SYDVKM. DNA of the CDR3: TGTGCCAGCAGGGGGGAGGTGAGCAATCAGCCCCAGCATTTT. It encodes CASRGEVSNQPQHF.

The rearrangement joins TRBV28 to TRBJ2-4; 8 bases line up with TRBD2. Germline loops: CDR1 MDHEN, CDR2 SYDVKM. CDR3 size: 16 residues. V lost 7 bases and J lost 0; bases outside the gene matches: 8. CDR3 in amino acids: CASTVTSGRAKNIQYF. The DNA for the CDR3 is TGTGCCAGCACCGTTACTAGCGGTCGAGCCAAAAACATTCAGTACTTC.

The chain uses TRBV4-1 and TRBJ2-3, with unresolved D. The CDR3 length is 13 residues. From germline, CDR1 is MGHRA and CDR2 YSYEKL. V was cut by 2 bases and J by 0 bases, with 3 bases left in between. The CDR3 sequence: CASSQLSTDTQYF. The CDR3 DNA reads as TGCGCCAGCAGCCAATTAAGCACAGATACGCAGTATTTT.

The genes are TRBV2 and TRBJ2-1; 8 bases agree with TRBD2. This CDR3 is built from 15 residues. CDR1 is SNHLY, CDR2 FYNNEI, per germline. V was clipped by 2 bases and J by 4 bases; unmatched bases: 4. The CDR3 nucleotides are TGTGCCAGCAGTGAACGGAGCGGGAGTTACAATGAGCAGTTCTTC. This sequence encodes CASSERSGSYNEQFF.

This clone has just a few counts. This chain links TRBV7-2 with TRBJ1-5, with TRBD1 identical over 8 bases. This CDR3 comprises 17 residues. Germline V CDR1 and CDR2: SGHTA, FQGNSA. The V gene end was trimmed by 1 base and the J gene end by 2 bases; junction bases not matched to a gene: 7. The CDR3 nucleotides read TGTGCCAGCAGCTTAGTATCAGGGGGCGAGGGCAATCAGCCCCAGCATTTT. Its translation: CASSLVSGGEGNQPQHF.

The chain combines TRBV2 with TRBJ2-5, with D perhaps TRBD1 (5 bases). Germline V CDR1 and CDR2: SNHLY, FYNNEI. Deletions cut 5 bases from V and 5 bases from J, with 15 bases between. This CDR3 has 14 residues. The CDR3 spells CASSPSIPGETQYF. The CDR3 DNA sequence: TGTGCCAGCAGTCCCTCCATCCCAGGGGAGACCCAGTACTTC.

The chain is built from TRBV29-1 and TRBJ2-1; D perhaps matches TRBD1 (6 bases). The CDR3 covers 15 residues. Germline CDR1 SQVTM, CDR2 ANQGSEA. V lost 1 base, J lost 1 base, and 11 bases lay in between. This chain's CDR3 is CSVEGPRGSYNEQFF. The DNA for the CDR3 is TGCAGCGTTGAAGGGCCAAGGGGGTCCTACAATGAGCAGTTCTTC.

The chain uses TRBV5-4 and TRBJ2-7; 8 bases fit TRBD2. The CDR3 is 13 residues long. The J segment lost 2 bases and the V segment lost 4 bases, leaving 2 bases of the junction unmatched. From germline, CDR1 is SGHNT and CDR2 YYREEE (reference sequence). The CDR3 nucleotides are TGTGCCAGCAGCATGGGACTAGCCTACGAGCAGTACTTC. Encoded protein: CASSMGLAYEQYF.

CDR3 protein: CASSPRTGGTEAFF. DNA for the CDR3: TGTGCCAGCAGCCCAAGGACAGGGGGTACTGAAGCTTTCTTT. This chain uses TRBV9 with TRBJ1-1; 10 bases fit TRBD1. This CDR3 contains 14 residues. Germline trimming cut 4 bases from V and 5 bases from J; bases unmatched to any gene: 5. CDR1 is SGDLS and CDR2 is YYNGEE in the germline V gene.

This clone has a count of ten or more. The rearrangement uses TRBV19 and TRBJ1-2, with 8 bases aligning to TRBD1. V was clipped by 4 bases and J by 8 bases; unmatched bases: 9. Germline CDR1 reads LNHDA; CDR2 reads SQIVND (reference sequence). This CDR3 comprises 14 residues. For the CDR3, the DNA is TGTGCCAGTAGTAACCCCCAGACAGGGGCAGGCTACACCTTC. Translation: CASSNPQTGAGYTF.

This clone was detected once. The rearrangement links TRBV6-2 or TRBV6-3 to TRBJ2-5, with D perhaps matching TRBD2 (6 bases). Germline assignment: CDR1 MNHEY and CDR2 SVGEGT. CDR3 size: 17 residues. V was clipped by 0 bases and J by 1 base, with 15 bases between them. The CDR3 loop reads CASSYSRERSFQETQYF. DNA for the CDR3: TGTGCCAGCAGTTACTCCCGGGAGCGTTCTTTCCAAGAGACCCAGTACTTC.

CDR3 region: CASSLNRLTEAFF. The CDR3 bases are TGTGCCAGCAGCTTAAACAGGCTCACTGAAGCTTTCTTT. The rearrangement uses TRBV7-3 and TRBJ1-1; the D gene is possibly TRBD1 (5 bases). Trimming cost V 1 base and J 4 bases, with 7 bases left between them. CDR3 length: 13 residues. Germline loops: CDR1 SGHTA, CDR2 FQGTGA. Using reference TRBV7-3 and TRBJ1-1 for the parts outside the CDR3, the full variable domain is GAGVSQTPSNKVTEKGKYVELRCDPISGHTALYWYRQSLGQGPEFLIYFQGTGAADDSGLPNDRFFAVRPEGSVSTLKIQRTERGDSAVYLCASSLNRLTEAFFGQGTRLTVV.

CDR3: CASSFDRVSYEQYF. In DNA, the CDR3 is TGCGCCAGCAGCTTCGACAGGGTCTCCTACGAGCAGTACTTC. The chain joins TRBV5-1 to TRBJ2-7; TRBD1 matches 7 bases. The J segment lost 0 bases and the V segment lost 2 bases, leaving 2 bases of the junction unmatched. The CDR3 totals 14 residues. Looked up from germline, CDR1 is SGHRS and CDR2 is YFSETQ. The whole variable domain, remainder taken from reference TRBV5-1 and TRBJ2-7, is KAGVTQTPRYLIKTRGQQVTLSCSPISGHRSVSWYQQTPGQGLQFLFEYFSETQRNKGNFPGRFSGRQFSNSRSEMNVSTLELGDSALYLCASSFDRVSYEQYFGPGTRLTVT.

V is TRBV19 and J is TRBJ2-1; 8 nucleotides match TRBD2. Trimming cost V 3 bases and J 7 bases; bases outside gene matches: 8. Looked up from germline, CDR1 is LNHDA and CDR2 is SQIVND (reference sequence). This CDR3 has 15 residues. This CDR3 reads CASSIGASGWNEQFF. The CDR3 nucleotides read TGTGCCAGTAGTATCGGGGCTAGCGGGTGGAATGAGCAGTTCTTC.

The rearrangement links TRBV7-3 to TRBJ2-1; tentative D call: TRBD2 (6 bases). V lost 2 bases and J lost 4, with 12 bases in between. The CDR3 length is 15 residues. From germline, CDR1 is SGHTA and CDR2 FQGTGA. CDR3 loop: CASSLGAGLYNEQFF. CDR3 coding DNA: TGTGCCAGCAGCTTAGGGGCGGGGTTATACAATGAGCAGTTCTTC.

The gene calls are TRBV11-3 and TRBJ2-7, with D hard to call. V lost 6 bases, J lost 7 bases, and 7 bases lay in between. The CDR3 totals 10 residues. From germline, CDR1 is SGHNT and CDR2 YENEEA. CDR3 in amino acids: CASRRREQYF. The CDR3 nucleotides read TGTGCCAGCAGACGTAGAGAGCAGTACTTC.

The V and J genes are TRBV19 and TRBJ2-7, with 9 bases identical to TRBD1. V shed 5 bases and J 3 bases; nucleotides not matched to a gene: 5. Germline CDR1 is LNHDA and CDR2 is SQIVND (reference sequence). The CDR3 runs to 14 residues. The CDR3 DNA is TGTGCCAGTAGTGGCAGGACAGGGGACTACGAGCAGTACTTC. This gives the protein CASSGRTGDYEQYF.

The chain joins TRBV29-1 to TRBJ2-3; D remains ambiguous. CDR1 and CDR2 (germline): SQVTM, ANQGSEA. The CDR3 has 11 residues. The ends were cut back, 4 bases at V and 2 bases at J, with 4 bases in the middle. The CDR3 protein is CSVALTDTQYF. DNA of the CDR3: TGCAGCGTTGCTCTCACAGATACGCAGTATTTT.

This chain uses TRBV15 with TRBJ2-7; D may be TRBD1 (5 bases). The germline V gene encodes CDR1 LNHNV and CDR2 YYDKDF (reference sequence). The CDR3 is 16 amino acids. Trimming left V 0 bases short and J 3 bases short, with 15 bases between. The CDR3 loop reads CATSRDGGRANYEQYF. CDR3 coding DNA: TGTGCCACCAGCAGAGATGGTGGCAGGGCGAACTACGAGCAGTACTTC.

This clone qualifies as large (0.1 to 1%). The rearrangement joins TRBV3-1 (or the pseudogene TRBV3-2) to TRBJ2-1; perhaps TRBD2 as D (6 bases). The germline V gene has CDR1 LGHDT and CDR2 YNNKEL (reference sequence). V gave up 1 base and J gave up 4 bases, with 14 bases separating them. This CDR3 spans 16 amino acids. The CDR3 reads CASSQGFRDFYNEQFF. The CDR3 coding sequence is TGTGCCAGCAGCCAAGGTTTCCGGGACTTTTACAATGAGCAGTTCTTC.

CDR3 protein: CASSTTGSSTDTQYF. CDR3 sequence (DNA): TGTGCCAGCAGCACGACAGGGTCTAGCACAGATACGCAGTATTTT. The genes are TRBV5-6 and TRBJ2-3; 7 bases are shared with TRBD1. V lost 4 bases, J lost 0 bases, and 5 bases stayed unmatched. Germline V CDR1 and CDR2: SGHDT, YYEEEE. CDR3 length: 15 amino acids.

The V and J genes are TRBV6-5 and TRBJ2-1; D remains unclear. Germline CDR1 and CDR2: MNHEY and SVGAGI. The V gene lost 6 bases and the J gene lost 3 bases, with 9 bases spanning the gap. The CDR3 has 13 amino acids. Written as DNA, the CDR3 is TGTGCCAGCAGGCGGTTCGTCTACAATGAGCAGTTCTTC. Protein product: CASRRFVYNEQFF.

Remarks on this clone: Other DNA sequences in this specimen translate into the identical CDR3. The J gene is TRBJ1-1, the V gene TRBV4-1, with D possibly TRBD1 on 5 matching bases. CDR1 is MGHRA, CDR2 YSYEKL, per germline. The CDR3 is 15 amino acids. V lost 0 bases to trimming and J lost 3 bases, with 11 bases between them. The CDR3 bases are TGCGCCAGCAGCCAAGATCCAGGGAGGGACACTGAAGCTTTCTTT. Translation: CASSQDPGRDTEAFF.

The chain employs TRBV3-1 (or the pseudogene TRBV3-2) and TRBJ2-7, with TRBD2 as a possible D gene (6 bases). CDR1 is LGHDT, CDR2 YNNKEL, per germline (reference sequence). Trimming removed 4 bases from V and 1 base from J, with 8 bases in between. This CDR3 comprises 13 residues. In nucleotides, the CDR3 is TGTGCCAGCAGCCGGGGGACTTCCTACGAGCAGTACTTC. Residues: CASSRGTSYEQYF.

CDR3 protein: CASSFPGSHNEQFF. Here the CDR3 DNA reads TGTGCCAGCAGCTTCCCAGGGTCCCACAATGAGCAGTTCTTC. The gene calls are TRBV7-9 and TRBJ2-1; weak D call: TRBD1 (5 bases). Germline lookup yields CDR1 SEHNR and CDR2 FQNEAQ (reference sequence). V lost 3 bases, J lost 5 bases, and 11 bases lay in between. This CDR3 is built from 14 residues.

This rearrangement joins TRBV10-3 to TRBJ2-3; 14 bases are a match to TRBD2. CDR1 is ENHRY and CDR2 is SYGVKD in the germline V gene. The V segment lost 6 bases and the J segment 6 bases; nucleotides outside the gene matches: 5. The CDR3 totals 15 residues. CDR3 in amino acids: CAIRGLAGAGDTQYF. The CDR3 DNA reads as TGTGCCATCAGGGGACTAGCGGGAGCGGGGGATACGCAGTATTTT.